This TCR beta chain was sequenced for a study of shared clonotypes between healthy human individuals. It was at deep level that the assay was run. Only in-frame clones appear in the TCRdb table, and some are missing; sequencing was by immunoSEQ multiplex PCR. Here the sample spans around 370,000 clones, 95% to 97% being singletons. As concerns this clone: The antigen is not known.

General study results and limits: Although depth was large, rarefaction showed that sequencing of the sorted subsets was incomplete.

This sequence was found in a man aged 25-40 years in good health. Sequenced sample: memory CD8+ T cells sorted from blood. The subset denotes: CD45RO+ cells pooled with CCR7-negative TemRA cells.

The CDR3 loop reads CSVVSGWGEQYF. CDR3 coding DNA: TGCAGCGTTGTTTCCGGGTGGGGCGAGCAGTACTTC. The chain combines TRBV29-1 with TRBJ2-7; D is undetermined. V shed 4 bases and J shed 6 bases, with 13 bases lying between them. The germline V gene has CDR1 SQVTM and CDR2 ANQGSEA. The CDR3 loop spans 12 amino acids.